A single sample gave rise to the 21 T cell receptor beta chains below, sequenced in a study of cytomegalovirus exposure and HLA in healthy donors. Use of 60 Vbeta and 13 Jbeta primers characterized the PCR. Method: immunoSEQ multiplex PCR; TCRdb's copy keeps in-frame clones and lacks some. This table holds some 120,000 clones, 82% found once. The specimen sequenced was PBMCs. These receptors originate from a male donor in good health and CMV-seropositive.

The chain uses TRBV28 and TRBJ2-1, with 9 bases fitting TRBD1. Germline loops: CDR1 MDHEN, CDR2 SYDVKM. With 5 bases clipped from V and 5 bases from J, the junction kept 7 bases outside the gene matches. The CDR3 sequence is 15 residues long. The CDR3 sequence: CASSQDRGVNNEQFF. CDR3 sequence (DNA): TGTGCCAGCAGTCAAGACAGGGGGGTAAACAATGAGCAGTTCTTC. Complete variable domain (other parts from reference TRBV28 and TRBJ2-1): DVKVTQSSRYLVKRTGEKVFLECVQDMDHENMFWYRQDPGLGLRLIYFSYDVKMKEKGDIPEGYSVSREKKERFSLILESASTNQTSMYLCASSQDRGVNNEQFFGPGTRLTVL.

This clone was observed a few times. The chain employs TRBV10-2 and TRBJ1-2, with 7 bases fitting TRBD1. V trimming: 6 bases; J trimming: 8 bases; junction bases outside the gene matches: 6. Germline V gene sequence: CDR1 WSHSY, CDR2 SAAADI. This CDR3 contains 12 residues. CDR3 loop: CASSEGTAGYTF. CDR3 bases: TGCGCCAGCAGCGAGGGGACAGCGGGCTACACCTTC.

This chain uses TRBV7-2 with TRBJ1-2, with D uncertain. Germline values: CDR1 SGHTA, CDR2 FQGNSA. The CDR3 spans 12 residues. Trimming left V 0 bases short and J 7 bases short, with 6 bases between. Written as DNA, the CDR3 is TGTGCCAGCAGCTTAGCGTCAGGTGGCTACACCTTC. Protein sequence: CASSLASGGYTF. Variable domain in full (rest from reference TRBV7-2 and TRBJ1-2): GAGVSQSPSNKVTEKGKDVELRCDPISGHTALYWYRQSLGQGLEFLIYFQGNSAPDKSGLPSDRFSAERTGGSVSTLTIQRTQQEDSAVYLCASSLASGGYTFGSGTRLTVV.

The chain employs TRBV28 and TRBJ2-7; 11 bases are shared with TRBD2. Germline assignment: CDR1 MDHEN and CDR2 SYDVKM. The CDR3 has 14 amino acids. V shed 7 bases and J 2 bases; nucleotides not matched to a gene: 4. CDR3 protein: CASILSGGAYEQYF. CDR3 nucleotide sequence: TGTGCCAGCATCCTTAGCGGGGGGGCCTACGAGCAGTACTTC.

The rearrangement joins TRBV27 to TRBJ1-5; D call uncertain. V was pared by 4 bases and J by 6 bases, with 19 bases between. This CDR3 comprises 16 residues. Germline CDR1 MNHEY, CDR2 SMNVEV (reference sequence). CDR3 nucleotides: TGTGCCAGCAGTTCCTCCGGACCGGCGAGCGGTCAGCCCCAGCATTTT. It codes for CASSSSGPASGQPQHF.

The V gene is TRBV30, the J gene TRBJ1-3, with unresolved D. V was clipped by 5 bases and J by 4 bases, with 18 bases between them. Germline CDR1 and CDR2: GTSNPN and SVGIG (reference sequence). CDR3 length equals 15 residues. The CDR3 coding sequence is TGTGCCTGGGGCCAGCGGGGAAGCTTGGGAAACACCATATATTTT. Its protein product is CAWGQRGSLGNTIYF.

The chain couples TRBV5-4 to TRBJ2-1; 12 nucleotides match TRBD2. J was trimmed by 15 bases and V by 1 base; bases with no gene match: 5. CDR1 is SGHNT, CDR2 YYREEE, per germline (reference sequence). The CDR3 runs to 13 residues. The CDR3 DNA reads as TGTGCCAGCAGCTTGTCTAGCGGGAGGGCCCCGTTCTTC. Encoded protein: CASSLSSGRAPFF.

The rearrangement links TRBV19 to TRBJ1-1; a weak D match, TRBD1 (5 bases). Germline lookup yields CDR1 LNHDA and CDR2 SQIVND (reference sequence). V shed 6 bases and J shed 2 bases, with 13 bases lying between them. The CDR3 spans 14 residues. The CDR3 DNA reads TGTGCCAGTAGCCGAGACGGGGGAAACACTGAAGCTTTCTTT. Its protein product is CASSRDGGNTEAFF.

This clone was seen more than once but under ten times. The chain has TRBV27 and TRBJ2-4; maybe TRBD1 (6 bases). This CDR3 region has 15 residues. In germline, CDR1 is MNHEY, CDR2 SMNVEV (reference sequence). V gave up 3 bases and J gave up 0 bases, with 9 bases separating them. The CDR3 bases are TGTGCCAGCAGTTTGATAGGGGGAGCCAAAAACATTCAGTACTTC. Encoded protein: CASSLIGGAKNIQYF.

This clone was picked up a small number of times. J is TRBJ1-1 and V is TRBV27; 10 bases are a match to TRBD1. The CDR3 has 15 residues. Trimming removed 6 bases from V and 5 bases from J; junction bases left unmatched: 9. Germline V gene sequence: CDR1 MNHEY, CDR2 SMNVEV (reference sequence). The CDR3 DNA sequence: TGTGCCAGCAGCTGGAGGGGACAGGGGAGGACTGAAGCTTTCTTT. Translated: CASSWRGQGRTEAFF.

This clone has more than one count but fewer than ten. The CDR3 DNA is TGTGCCAGCATGAGCACCGGAAACACCATATATTTT. This gives the protein CASMSTGNTIYF. This chain connects TRBV27 to TRBJ1-3, with D hard to call. CDR3 length equals 12 residues. V was clipped by 7 bases and J by 4 bases, with 8 bases between them. Germline V gene sequence: CDR1 MNHEY, CDR2 SMNVEV (reference sequence).

This clone has only a few counts. The chain joins TRBV2 to TRBJ2-7, with D perhaps TRBD1 (5 bases). Trimming left V 3 bases short and J 1 base short, with 13 bases between. From germline, CDR1 is SNHLY and CDR2 FYNNEI. There are 15 residues in the CDR3. CDR3 protein: CASSEQQDLSYEQYF. As DNA, the CDR3 is TGTGCCAGCAGTGAGCAACAGGACCTTTCCTACGAGCAGTACTTC.

This sequence joins TRBV19 and TRBJ2-7; tentatively, D is TRBD1 (6 bases). The CDR3 is made up of 14 amino acids. CDR1 and CDR2 (germline): LNHDA, SQIVND (reference sequence). The ends were cut back, 3 bases at V and 7 bases at J, with 16 bases in the middle. The CDR3 DNA is TGTGCCAGTAGTATTGGACAGACGGGTGGTGAGCAGTACTTC. This sequence encodes CASSIGQTGGEQYF.

The chain recombines TRBV11-2 with TRBJ2-7; D is uncertain. The V gene lost 1 base and the J gene lost 2 bases, with 3 bases spanning the gap. Germline assignment: CDR1 SGHAT and CDR2 FQNNGV. This CDR3 is built from 12 residues. The CDR3 loop is CASSLGTYEQYF. The DNA of the CDR3 is TGTGCCAGCAGCTTAGGTACCTACGAGCAGTACTTC.

The chain carries TRBV10-2 and TRBJ2-5; possible D gene TRBD2, 5 bases. The J call is doubtful: the DNA matches TRBJ2-7 better. Germline V CDR1 and CDR2: WSHSY, SAAADI. There are 14 residues in the CDR3. In DNA, the CDR3 is TGCGCCAGCAGTGCACTAGATTTAGGGTACGAGCAGTACTTC. Translation: CASSALDLGYEQYF.

The chain recombines TRBV19 with TRBJ2-5; TRBD2 matches 8 bases. The CDR3 length is 13 residues. Per the germline V gene, CDR1 is LNHDA and CDR2 is SQIVND (reference sequence). V shed 9 bases and J 5 bases; nucleotides not matched to a gene: 8. CDR3: CASKAGERETQYF. For the CDR3, the DNA is TGTGCCAGCAAAGCGGGAGAGAGGGAGACCCAGTACTTC. Variable domain in full (rest from reference TRBV19 and TRBJ2-5): DGGITQSPKYLFRKEGQNVTLSCEQNLNHDAMYWYRQDPGQGLRLIYYSQIVNDFQKGDIAEGYSVSREKKESFPLTVTSAQKNPTAFYLCASKAGERETQYFGPGTRLLVL.

The chain joins TRBV28 to TRBJ1-5; tentatively, D is TRBD1 (6 bases). This CDR3 spans 13 amino acids. Germline CDR1 is MDHEN and CDR2 is SYDVKM. V was clipped by 7 bases and J by 9 bases, with 16 bases between them. The chain's CDR3 is CASTLGLGGPQHF. DNA for the CDR3: TGTGCCAGCACTCTGGGGCTAGGGGGGCCCCAGCATTTT.

This chain uses TRBV30 with TRBJ2-7; D not certain. Trimming took off 2 bases at V and 6 bases at J, with 11 bases between the two ends. Germline V lookup: CDR1 GTSNPN, CDR2 SVGIG (reference sequence). The CDR3 totals 12 residues. DNA of the CDR3: TGTGCCTGGAGTAAAGTTGTCGGCGAGCAGTACTTC. This gives the protein CAWSKVVGEQYF. Using reference TRBV30 and TRBJ2-7 for the parts outside the CDR3, the full variable domain is SQTIHQWPATLVQPVGSPLSLECTVEGTSNPNLYWYRQAAGRGLQLLFYSVGIGQISSEVPQNLSASRPQDRQFILSSKKLLLSDSGFYLCAWSKVVGEQYFGPGTRLTVT.

The chain has TRBV29-1 and TRBJ2-7, with 7 bases aligning to TRBD2. The junction had 8 bases not matched to a gene; V was cut back by 4 bases and J by 2 bases. This CDR3 has 14 residues. Germline V gene data show CDR1 as SQVTM and CDR2 as ANQGSEA. In DNA, the CDR3 is TGCAGCGTTGGACGGGGGGACGGGACCTACGAGCAGTACTTC. Its translation: CSVGRGDGTYEQYF.

This sequence joins TRBV30 and TRBJ1-1; unclear D gene. The CDR3 is made up of 14 amino acids. Between the trimmed V and J ends, which lost 4 bases and 7 bases, there was a span of 19 bases. Looked up from germline, CDR1 is GTSNPN and CDR2 is SVGIG (reference sequence). The CDR3 bases are TGTGCCTGGAAAGTACGTCGAGGTGTAGATGAAGCTTTCTTT. Amino acids: CAWKVRRGVDEAFF.

The sample holds one count of this clone. The V and J genes are TRBV11-1 and TRBJ2-7; 11 bases match TRBD2. In germline, CDR1 is SGHAT, CDR2 FQDESV (reference sequence). J was trimmed by 3 bases and V by 5 bases; bases with no gene match: 3. This CDR3 contains 14 residues. CDR3 in amino acids: CASSTSGGIYEQYF. In nucleotides, the CDR3 is TGTGCCAGCAGCACTAGCGGGGGCATCTACGAGCAGTACTTC.